What follows is one T cell receptor (beta chain) and its context. These data come from a study of OX40 agonist ivuxolimab in advanced cancers. Overall study context: An agonistic anti-OX40 (CD134) antibody, ivuxolimab, was used to treat the patients.

Generated by immunoSEQ multiplex PCR, the TCRdb table keeps only in-frame clones and is missing some. The sample includes around 100,000 clones, 85% to 90% of them seen just once. The CDR3 is made up of 12 amino acids. V lost 1 base, J lost 2 bases, and 3 bases lay in between. Germline V gene sequence: CDR1 SGHAT, CDR2 FQNNGV. This sample comprised CD4+ or CD8+ T cells sorted from blood, obtained in a trial of the OX40 agonist ivuxolimab. The chain employs TRBV11-2 and TRBJ2-7; D ambiguous. The sequence came from an adult with an advanced solid tumor such as melanoma, head and neck, liver or kidney cancer. Written as DNA, the CDR3 is TGTGCCAGCAGCTTAGGGACCTACGAGCAGTACTTC. Translated: CASSLGTYEQYF.